Sequencing of this TCR beta chain was carried out in a study of blood T cell repertoires in COVID-19. Sequencing used immunoSEQ multiplex PCR; TCRdb keeps in-frame clones, though not all of them. The sample gives 200,000 to 250,000 clones, about 87% of which show up once; about 9.4% is in the top ten. Sequenced: PBMCs or T cells enriched from blood (not recorded which). This sequence originates from a young man with acute COVID-19.

The CDR3 loop reads CASSIWTSGRAWEDTQYF. CDR3 DNA: TGTGCCAGCAGCATTTGGACTAGCGGGAGGGCCTGGGAAGATACGCAGTATTTT. This chain joins TRBV11-2 and TRBJ2-3, with TRBD2 identical over 15 bases. Germline loops: CDR1 SGHAT, CDR2 FQNNGV. CDR3 length: 18 residues. With V trimmed by 5 bases and J by 5 bases, 11 bases remained unmatched.